This TCR beta chain was observed in a study of blood T cell repertoires in COVID-19. Looking at the study overall: COVID-19 samples, acute and convalescent, were from the United States, Italy and Spain. Sample material is recorded as cDNA or gDNA derived from T cells, B-cell-depleted T cells, or PBMCs.

There are 14 residues in the CDR3. Germline V gene sequence: CDR1 SGHNT, CDR2 YYREEE (reference sequence). V was clipped by 0 bases and J by 9 bases, with 13 bases between them. In the source study's methods: How many nucleated cells were present was estimated from reference gene primer amplification. TCRdb's copy holds only in-frame clones and misses some; the assay was immunoSEQ multiplex PCR. V and J calls and clone size are as listed in that table; D and trimming were resolved from the DNA. The table lists more than 200,000 clones, approximately 83% of them singletons, with around 27% in the top ten.

The chain links TRBV5-4 to TRBJ2-1, with a weak D call TRBD1 (6 bases). The TCR originated in a man aged 40-49 years with acute or convalescent COVID-19. What was sequenced was peripheral blood. The CDR3 region has the DNA TGTGCCAGCAGCTTGGATGCAACAGGGACTGAGCAGTTCTTC. Residues: CASSLDATGTEQFF.